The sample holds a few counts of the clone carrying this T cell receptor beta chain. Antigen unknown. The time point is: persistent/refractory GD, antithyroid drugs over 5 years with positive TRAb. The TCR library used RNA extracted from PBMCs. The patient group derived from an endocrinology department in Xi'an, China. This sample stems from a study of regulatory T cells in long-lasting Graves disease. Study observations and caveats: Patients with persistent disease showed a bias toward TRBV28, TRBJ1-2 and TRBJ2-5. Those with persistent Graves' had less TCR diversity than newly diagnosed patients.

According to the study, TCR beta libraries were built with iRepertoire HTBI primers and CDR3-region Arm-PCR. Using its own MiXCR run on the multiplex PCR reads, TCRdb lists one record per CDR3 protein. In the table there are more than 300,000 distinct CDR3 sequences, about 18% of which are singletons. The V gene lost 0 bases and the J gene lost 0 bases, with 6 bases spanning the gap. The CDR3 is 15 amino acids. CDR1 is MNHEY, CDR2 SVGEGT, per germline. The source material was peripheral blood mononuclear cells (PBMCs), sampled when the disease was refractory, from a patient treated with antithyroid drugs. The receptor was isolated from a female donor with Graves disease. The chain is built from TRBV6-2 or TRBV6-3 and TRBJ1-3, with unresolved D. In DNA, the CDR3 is TGTGCCAGCAGTTACTCCGGCAACTCTGGAAACACCATATATTTT. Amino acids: CASSYSGNSGNTIYF.